A selection of T cell receptor beta chains follows, all from one sample in a study of cytomegalovirus exposure and HLA in healthy donors. Repertoires were generated with immunoSEQ multiplex PCR, while TCRdb's copy carries only in-frame clones and drops some. The repertoire holds around 240,000 clones, with more than 75% as singletons. The sequenced sample was PBMCs. The receptors were gathered from a woman in her thirties or forties in good health and CMV-seropositive. Each CDR3 is given with its conserved first and last residue. The D gene is left open where the match is weak. Clone size appears in some rows only: once, few, many, or a class for an expanded clone.

J: TRBJ2-3
D: TRBD2
V: TRBV5-1
size: once
CDR3: CASSLGRTSGGITDTQYF
DNA: TGCGCCAGCAGCTTGGGGAGGACTAGCGGGGGGATCACAGATACGCAGTATTTT

J: TRBJ2-2
D: TRBD1
V: TRBV5-1
size: .
CDR3: CASKVPTGANTGELFF
DNA: TGCGCCAGCAAAGTTCCGACAGGGGCCAACACCGGGGAGCTGTTTTTT

J: TRBJ2-5
D: .
V: TRBV2
size: .
CDR3: CASTVDRFQETQYF
DNA: TGTGCCAGCACCGTAGACAGGTTCCAAGAGACCCAGTACTTC

J: TRBJ2-1
D: .
V: TRBV7-2
size: .
CDR3: CASSLADRYSYNEQFF
DNA: TGTGCCAGCAGCTTGGCCGACAGGTACTCCTACAATGAGCAGTTCTTC

J: TRBJ1-2
D: .
V: TRBV7-6
size: .
CDR3: CASSLDRAGYGYTF
DNA: TGTGCCAGCAGCTTAGACAGGGCCGGGTATGGCTACACCTTC

J: TRBJ2-3
D: .
V: TRBV27
size: .
CDR3: CASSLGGNVDTQYF
DNA: TGTGCCAGCAGTTTAGGGGGCAACGTAGATACGCAGTATTTT

J: TRBJ2-6
D: .
V: TRBV9
size: few
CDR3: CASSVDTAVSGANVLTF
DNA: TGTGCCAGCAGCGTAGATACAGCCGTCTCTGGGGCCAACGTCCTGACTTTC

J: TRBJ2-7
D: .
V: TRBV30
size: few
CDR3: CALEQGSYEQYF
DNA: TGTGCCCTGGAGCAGGGGAGTTACGAGCAGTACTTC

J: TRBJ1-2
D: .
V: TRBV30
size: .
CDR3: CAWQYMGGYGYTF
DNA: TGTGCCTGGCAGTACATGGGGGGCTATGGCTACACCTTC

J: TRBJ2-7
D: TRBD2
V: TRBV7-9
size: .
CDR3: CASSISTSVHNEQYF
DNA: TGTGCCAGCAGCATATCGACTAGCGTGCACAACGAGCAGTACTTC

J: TRBJ2-5
D: TRBD2
V: TRBV10-3
size: .
CDR3: CAISAGGSTQYF
DNA: TGTGCCATCTCTGCGGGGGGGTCGACCCAGTACTTC

J: TRBJ2-2
D: TRBD1
V: TRBV5-1
size: .
CDR3: CASSSQGARVTGELFF
DNA: TGCGCCAGCAGCTCCCAGGGGGCCAGAGTTACCGGGGAGCTGTTTTTT

J: TRBJ1-2
D: .
V: TRBV6-5
size: .
CDR3: CASSRTDYGYTF
DNA: TGTGCCAGCAGTAGGACAGACTATGGCTACACCTTC

J: TRBJ1-1
D: TRBD1
V: TRBV28
size: .
CDR3: CASSTPGQRSEAFF
DNA: TGTGCCAGCAGCACCCCGGGACAGCGGAGTGAAGCTTTCTTT

J: TRBJ2-7
D: .
V: TRBV30
size: once
CDR3: CAWSVLTYEQYF
DNA: TGTGCCTGGAGTGTTCTAACCTACGAGCAGTACTTC

J: TRBJ2-2
D: .
V: TRBV19
size: .
CDR3: CASSIRRQSGAHTGELFF
DNA: TGTGCCAGTAGTATTAGACGACAATCAGGGGCTCACACCGGGGAGCTGTTTTTT

J: TRBJ1-1
D: TRBD1
V: TRBV29-1
size: .
CDR3: CSGDRLNTEAFF
DNA: TGCAGCGGGGACAGATTGAACACTGAAGCTTTCTTT

J: TRBJ2-1
D: TRBD2
V: TRBV6-5
size: .
CDR3: CASSYHRTSGGNEQFF
DNA: TGTGCCAGCAGTTACCACAGGACTAGCGGGGGAAATGAGCAGTTCTTC

J: TRBJ1-2
D: TRBD1
V: TRBV6-4
size: .
CDR3: CASSHTGTGGLWSGYTF
DNA: TGTGCCAGCAGTCATACCGGGACAGGGGGCCTGTGGAGTGGCTACACCTTC

J: TRBJ2-5
D: TRBD1
V: TRBV6-1
size: .
CDR3: CASSGGQGGIAFQETQYF
DNA: TGTGCCAGCAGTGGCGGACAGGGAGGTATAGCCTTCCAAGAGACCCAGTACTTC

J: TRBJ2-3
D: TRBD1
V: TRBV5-1
size: .
CDR3: CASSLEGTGDTDTQYF
DNA: TGCGCCAGCAGCTTGGAGGGGACAGGGGACACAGATACGCAGTATTTT

J: TRBJ2-1
D: TRBD2
V: TRBV7-8
size: .
CDR3: CASSLGASGNNEQFF
DNA: TGTGCCAGCAGCTTAGGGGCTAGCGGCAACAATGAGCAGTTCTTC

J: TRBJ1-1
D: .
V: TRBV19
size: .
CDR3: CASPGRGRTEAFF
DNA: TGTGCCTCCCCGGGGCGGGGGCGGACTGAAGCTTTCTTT

J: TRBJ2-1
D: .
V: TRBV7-2
size: .
CDR3: CASLFIQGSGGEQFF
DNA: TGTGCCAGCCTATTTATTCAGGGGTCTGGGGGTGAGCAGTTCTTC

J: TRBJ2-1
D: TRBD2
V: TRBV5-1
size: .
CDR3: CASSLAPLAVYNERFF
DNA: TGCGCCAGCAGCTTGGCCCCACTAGCGGTCTACAATGAGCGGTTCTTC

J: TRBJ2-3
D: .
V: TRBV30
size: .
CDR3: CAWSLNEHRDTQYF
DNA: TGTGCCTGGAGTCTTAATGAACACAGGGATACGCAGTATTTT

J: TRBJ2-1
D: .
V: TRBV11-2
size: .
CDR3: CASSLGGTRYNEQFF
DNA: TGTGCCAGCAGCTTAGGCGGGACTCGTTACAATGAGCAGTTCTTC

J: TRBJ1-1
D: TRBD1
V: TRBV2
size: .
CDR3: CASNNDRGGTEAFF
DNA: TGTGCCAGCAATAACGACAGGGGAGGCACTGAAGCTTTCTTT

J: TRBJ1-1
D: TRBD1
V: TRBV11-2
size: .
CDR3: CASSFQTGGNTEAFF
DNA: TGTGCCAGCAGCTTTCAGACAGGGGGGAACACTGAAGCTTTCTTT

J: TRBJ2-6
D: .
V: TRBV5-8
size: .
CDR3: CASSFWRNSGANVLTF
DNA: TGTGCCAGCAGCTTCTGGCGGAACTCTGGGGCCAACGTCCTGACTTTC

J: TRBJ1-2
D: TRBD1
V: TRBV28
size: .
CDR3: CASKAGGSYGYTF
DNA: TGTGCCAGCAAAGCAGGGGGCTCTTATGGCTACACCTTC

J: TRBJ2-7
D: TRBD2
V: TRBV2
size: .
CDR3: CASSVLAGGYEQYF
DNA: TGTGCCAGCAGCGTCCTTGCGGGGGGATACGAGCAGTACTTC

J: TRBJ1-2
D: .
V: TRBV29-1
size: .
CDR3: CSARRGGQGYGYTF
DNA: TGCAGCGCCCGGCGCGGGGGGCAGGGGTATGGCTACACCTTC

J: TRBJ2-6
D: TRBD1
V: TRBV9
size: once
CDR3: CASSAGQGTPGANVLTF
DNA: TGTGCCAGCAGCGCCGGACAGGGGACCCCTGGGGCCAACGTCCTGACTTTC

J: TRBJ2-3
D: TRBD2
V: TRBV6-5
size: .
CDR3: CASRKLAGVADTQYF
DNA: TGTGCCAGCAGGAAACTAGCGGGAGTAGCAGATACGCAGTATTTT

J: TRBJ2-4
D: TRBD1
V: TRBV4-2
size: .
CDR3: CASSLDRGGVAAKNIQYF
DNA: TGTGCCAGCAGCCTTGACAGGGGGGGAGTCGCAGCCAAAAACATTCAGTACTTC

J: TRBJ1-5
D: .
V: TRBV4-3
size: .
CDR3: CASSQEPGTLYSNQPQHF
DNA: TGCGCCAGCAGCCAGGAACCCGGGACACTTTATAGCAATCAGCCCCAGCATTTT

J: TRBJ2-1
D: TRBD2
V: TRBV7-2
size: .
CDR3: CASSLAWGRGNEQFF
DNA: TGTGCCAGCAGCCTTGCCTGGGGGAGGGGAAATGAGCAGTTCTTC

J: TRBJ1-3
D: .
V: TRBV9
size: .
CDR3: CASSVGGLSSGNTIYF
DNA: TGTGCCAGCAGCGTCGGGGGTCTTAGCTCTGGAAACACCATATATTTT

J: TRBJ2-2
D: TRBD2
V: TRBV30
size: .
CDR3: CAWSQRGITGELFF
DNA: TGTGCCTGGAGTCAGCGGGGGATAACCGGGGAGCTGTTTTTT

J: TRBJ2-2
D: .
V: TRBV7-2
size: .
CDR3: CASSQMGGRTGELFF
DNA: TGTGCCAGCAGCCAGATGGGGGGTCGGACCGGGGAGCTGTTTTTT

J: TRBJ2-3
D: .
V: TRBV2
size: .
CDR3: CASRSGISTDTQYF
DNA: TGTGCCAGCAGGTCCGGGATAAGCACAGATACGCAGTATTTT

J: TRBJ1-2
D: .
V: TRBV19
size: .
CDR3: CASSTDGGYGYTF
DNA: TGTGCCAGTAGTACCGACGGCGGCTATGGCTACACCTTC

J: TRBJ2-5
D: .
V: TRBV29-1
size: .
CDR3: CSVGEQVSQETQYF
DNA: TGCAGCGTTGGTGAACAGGTTTCTCAAGAGACCCAGTACTTC

J: TRBJ1-1
D: .
V: TRBV7-9
size: .
CDR3: CSSSLGGRSEAFF
DNA: TGTTCCAGCAGCTTAGGAGGGAGGTCTGAAGCTTTCTTT